The 3 T cell receptor beta chains presented below share a single source sample, sequenced in a study of cytomegalovirus exposure and HLA in healthy donors (dated by TCRdb to about 2017). Receptors were amplified or captured by the immunoSEQ multiplex PCR assay. For the multiplex PCR, a mixture combining 60 forward primers for TCR Vbeta segments and 13 reverse primers for TCR Jbeta segments was used. TCRdb retrieved this table from immuneACCESS and kept in-frame rearrangements only. Not all clones are present; in checked studies, unresolved V genes account for under half, and no reason is known for the remainder. The sample includes some 210,000 clones, with approximately 83% observed a single time. Of the sample, roughly 10% is held by the ten largest clones. Material: PBMCs. The source is a woman between 45 and 60 years old in good health and CMV-seropositive.

The chain joins TRBV6-1 to TRBJ1-2; TRBD1 matches at 9 bases. Germline values: CDR1 MNHNS, CDR2 SASEGT. This CDR3 has 15 residues. J gave up 6 bases and V 4 bases, and 9 bases lay outside the gene matches. The CDR3 DNA is TGTGCCAGCAGTGCCGCGACAACAGGGGGCGATGGCTACACCTTC. Its translation is CASSAATTGGDGYTF.

The chain links TRBV11-2 to TRBJ2-3; D is perhaps TRBD2 (6 bases). Germline V gives CDR1 SGHAT, CDR2 FQNNGV. V lost 3 bases and J lost 0, with 10 bases in between. The CDR3 is 15 residues long. CDR3 nucleotide sequence: TGTGCCAGCAGCTTCGTGGGGGGAAGCACAGATACGCAGTATTTT. Its protein product is CASSFVGGSTDTQYF.

The CDR3 DNA is TGTGCCAGCAGTCCCGGACAGGGGGCGGCCTACGAGCAGTACTTC. It translates to CASSPGQGAAYEQYF. The rearrangement joins TRBV27 to TRBJ2-7; 11 nucleotides match TRBD1. The ends lost 5 bases at V and 2 bases at J; junction bases unmatched: 5. CDR3 size: 15 residues. Germline V gene sequence: CDR1 MNHEY, CDR2 SMNVEV (reference sequence).